The 17 T cell receptor beta chains in this list originate from one sample, sequenced in a study of blood T cell repertoires in COVID-19. Using immunoSEQ multiplex PCR, the repertoire was profiled, and TCRdb retains in-frame clones only, with some absent. The table records approximately 15,000 clones, roughly four fifths of them present only once. Sequencing used peripheral blood. The receptors shown here come from a boy aged 2 to 10 with active or convalescent COVID-19.

This chain joins TRBV5-1 and TRBJ2-5; the match to TRBD2 covers 15 bases. Germline values: CDR1 SGHRS, CDR2 YFSETQ. J lost 4 bases, V lost 3 bases, and 4 bases had no gene match. The CDR3 consists of 16 residues. The CDR3 DNA follows: TGCGCCAGCAGCTCTCGGACTAGCGGGGGGGCAGAGACCCAGTACTTC. Its protein is CASSSRTSGGAETQYF.

The chain carries TRBV11-3 and TRBJ2-5, with 9 bases lining up with TRBD2. J gave up 5 bases and V 3 bases, and 7 bases lay outside the gene matches. The CDR3 loop spans 15 amino acids. From germline, CDR1 is SGHNT and CDR2 YENEEA. CDR3 amino acids: CASSLVSGGIETQYF. CDR3 DNA: TGTGCCAGCAGCTTGGTTAGCGGGGGAATCGAGACCCAGTACTTC.

The CDR3 nucleotides are TGTGCCAGCAGTTGGCCCCTAGCGGGAGGGGTGTTCGAGCAGTACTTC. Translated, it gives CASSWPLAGGVFEQYF. This sequence joins TRBV6-2 or TRBV6-3 and TRBJ2-7, with TRBD2 matching over 12 bases. V was pared by 4 bases and J by 6 bases, with 10 bases of the junction left unmatched. The V gene's germline CDR1 is MNHEY and CDR2 SVGEGT. The length of the CDR3 is 16 residues.

The chain joins TRBV7-2 to TRBJ2-7; 9 bases fit TRBD1. Germline CDR1 and CDR2: SGHTA and FQGNSA. The CDR3 covers 16 residues. V lost 6 bases and J lost 3; bases outside the gene matches: 12. CDR3 nucleotides: TGTGCCAGCAGAAAAACAGGGGGCGCCCAAAACTACGAGCAGTACTTC. This sequence encodes CASRKTGGAQNYEQYF.

This clone is a singleton in its sample. The chain recombines TRBV15 with TRBJ2-5; D is undetermined. Germline V CDR1 and CDR2: LNHNV, YYDKDF (reference sequence). This CDR3 has 11 amino acids. V was pared by 5 bases and J by 5 bases, with 6 bases between. The CDR3 DNA follows: TGTGCCACCAGCCTCGGTGAGACCCAGTACTTC. Protein sequence: CATSLGETQYF.

The chain uses TRBV29-1 and TRBJ1-6; TRBD1 aligns across 9 bases. CDR1 SQVTM and CDR2 ANQGSEA come from the germline V gene. After removal of 4 bases from V and 10 bases from J, the junction contained 2 bases not matched to a gene. This CDR3 spans 12 amino acids. The CDR3 DNA follows: TGCAGCGTTGGGACAGGGGACTCACCCCTCCACTTT. It specifies CSVGTGDSPLHF.

The chain couples TRBV27 to TRBJ1-4, with a possible D match to TRBD1 (5 bases). This CDR3 region has 16 residues. V was clipped by 6 bases and J by 8 bases, with 22 bases between them. Germline-derived CDR1 and CDR2 are MNHEY and SMNVEV (reference sequence). The CDR3 sequence is CASSSTNRRVGEKLFF. The CDR3, as DNA: TGTGCCAGCAGCTCTACTAACAGGAGGGTAGGGGAAAAACTGTTTTTT.

The chain links TRBV10-3 to TRBJ2-1, with 7 bases fitting TRBD2. The CDR3 is 12 amino acids. With 8 bases clipped from V and 7 bases from J, the junction kept 5 bases outside the gene matches. Germline CDR1 reads ENHRY; CDR2 reads SYGVKD. The CDR3 DNA follows: TGTGCCATCGGGGAGGGCCTGAATGAGCAGTTCTTC. Its translation is CAIGEGLNEQFF.

The chain couples TRBV7-9 to TRBJ2-1; 7 nucleotides agree with TRBD2. The CDR3 runs 13 residues. Trimming took 5 bases from V and 9 from J; bases not matched to a gene: 7. The germline CDR1 and CDR2 sequences are SEHNR and FQNEAQ (reference sequence). This CDR3 is CASSPTSWSEQFF. The CDR3 nucleotides read TGTGCCAGCAGCCCGACTAGCTGGAGTGAGCAGTTCTTC. Full variable domain (outside the CDR3, taken from reference TRBV7-9 and TRBJ2-1): DTGVSQNPRHKITKRGQNVTFRCDPISEHNRLYWYRQTLGQGPEFLTYFQNEAQLEKSRLLSDRFSAERPKGSFSTLEIQRTEQGDSAMYLCASSPTSWSEQFFGPGTRLTVL.

Only a few counts were recorded for this clone. This chain uses TRBV19 with TRBJ2-7; 15 bases fit TRBD2. Germline CDR1 reads LNHDA; CDR2 reads SQIVND (reference sequence). The CDR3 runs 15 residues. Germline trimming cut 5 bases from V and 3 bases from J; bases unmatched to any gene: 2. CDR3 sequence: CASSGLAGGYYEQYF. Here the CDR3 DNA reads TGTGCCAGTAGTGGACTAGCGGGAGGGTACTACGAGCAGTACTTC. Full variable domain (remainder filled in from reference TRBV19 and TRBJ2-7): DGGITQSPKYLFRKEGQNVTLSCEQNLNHDAMYWYRQDPGQGLRLIYYSQIVNDFQKGDIAEGYSVSREKKESFPLTVTSAQKNPTAFYLCASSGLAGGYYEQYFGPGTRLTVT.

V gene TRBV5-1 combines with J gene TRBJ2-1; D perhaps matches TRBD2 (5 bases). CDR1 and CDR2 from the germline V gene are SGHRS and YFSETQ. V lost 6 bases to trimming and J lost 9 bases, with 13 bases between them. The CDR3 has 12 residues. CDR3 region: CASKEDRGEQFF. CDR3 sequence (DNA): TGCGCCAGCAAGGAAGATCGGGGTGAGCAGTTCTTC.

This clone appeared a few times. Other DNA sequences in this specimen translate into the identical CDR3. The chain is built from TRBV2 and TRBJ2-2; 8 nucleotides align to TRBD2. V was clipped by 6 bases and J by 2 bases; unmatched bases: 8. The CDR3 totals 16 residues. From germline, CDR1 is SNHLY and CDR2 FYNNEI. In DNA form, the CDR3 reads TGTGCCAGCAGGGCGTATAGCGGGGTTAACACCGGGGAGCTGTTTTTT. Protein sequence: CASRAYSGVNTGELFF. The variable domain in full, completed from reference TRBV2 and TRBJ2-2, reads EPEVTQTPSHQVTQMGQEVILRCVPISNHLYFYWYRQILGQKVEFLVSFYNNEISEKSEIFDDQFSVERPDGSNFTLKIRSTKLEDSAMYFCASRAYSGVNTGELFFGEGSRLTVL.

The chain carries TRBV7-9 and TRBJ1-1, with 9 bases aligning to TRBD1. The germline gives CDR1 SEHNR, CDR2 FQNEAQ (reference sequence). With 7 bases clipped from V and 8 bases from J, the junction kept 5 bases outside the gene matches. The CDR3 sequence is 12 residues long. CDR3 protein: CASTPTGGEAFF. For the CDR3, the DNA is TGTGCCAGCACCCCCACAGGGGGCGAAGCTTTCTTT.

V is TRBV6-2 or TRBV6-3 and J is TRBJ1-2; D may be TRBD1 (6 bases). V dropped 2 bases and J dropped 4 bases, with 11 bases sitting between them. CDR1 is MNHEY and CDR2 is SVGEGT in the germline V gene. The CDR3 runs 14 residues. The CDR3 loop is CASSYKSGAYGYTF. The CDR3 nucleotides are TGTGCCAGCAGTTACAAGTCAGGGGCCTATGGCTACACCTTC.

The rearrangement uses TRBV4-2 and TRBJ1-3, with 8 bases identical to TRBD1. CDR3 length equals 17 residues. The trim removed 4 bases at V and 4 bases at J, leaving 12 bases unmatched. Per germline, CDR1 LGHNA and CDR2 YNFKEQ. The CDR3 DNA is TGTGCCAGCAGCCGCGATCAGGGGGCGCTTTCAGGAAACACCATATATTTT. This gives the protein CASSRDQGALSGNTIYF.

The chain combines TRBV2 with TRBJ2-1; 9 nucleotides agree with TRBD2. V trimming: 7 bases; J trimming: 8 bases; junction bases outside the gene matches: 15. The CDR3 loop spans 16 amino acids. Germline V lookup: CDR1 SNHLY, CDR2 FYNNEI. In DNA form, the CDR3 reads TGTGCCAGCAAGGAGGTGGGGCTAGCGGGGCTCTATGAGCAGTTCTTC. It yields the protein CASKEVGLAGLYEQFF.

This clone has only one observation. The J gene is TRBJ1-1, the V gene TRBV20-1, with a weak D call TRBD1 (5 bases). Trimming removed 2 bases from V and 11 bases from J, with 12 bases in between. The CDR3 spans 11 residues. Germline V lookup: CDR1 DFQATT, CDR2 SNEGSKA (reference sequence). Here the CDR3 DNA reads TGCAGTGCTAGAACAGCAGGGCCGGCTTTCTTT. As protein: CSARTAGPAFF.